This T cell receptor beta chain was sequenced during a study of control samples from healthy donors and cancer patients. The ends were cut back, 0 bases at V and 4 bases at J, with 18 bases in the middle. The CDR3 totals 17 residues. CDR1 and CDR2 (germline): MGHRA, YSYEKL. Profiled with immunoSEQ multiplex PCR; TCRdb holds only in-frame clones, not every one. Altogether fewer than 150,000 clones are present, around 93% being singletons, with the ten largest covering about 9%. Sequencing was done on a sample of blood. The chain couples TRBV4-1 to TRBJ2-5, with D possibly being TRBD1 (6 bases). This clonotype was sampled from a man aged 18 to 30 in good health. The CDR3 loop is CASSQEAAGVEGETQYF. In nucleotides, the CDR3 is TGCGCCAGCAGCCAAGAGGCCGCAGGGGTAGAAGGAGAGACCCAGTACTTC.